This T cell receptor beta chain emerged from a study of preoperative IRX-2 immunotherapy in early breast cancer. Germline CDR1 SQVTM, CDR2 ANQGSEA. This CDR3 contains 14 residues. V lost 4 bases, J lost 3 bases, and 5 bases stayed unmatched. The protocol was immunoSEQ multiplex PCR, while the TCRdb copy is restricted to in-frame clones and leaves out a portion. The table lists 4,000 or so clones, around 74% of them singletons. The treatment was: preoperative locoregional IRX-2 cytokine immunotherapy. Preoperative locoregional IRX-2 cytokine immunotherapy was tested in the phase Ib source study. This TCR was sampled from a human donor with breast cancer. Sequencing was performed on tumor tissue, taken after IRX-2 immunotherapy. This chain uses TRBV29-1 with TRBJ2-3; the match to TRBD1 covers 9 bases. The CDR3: CSVVRTGATDTQYF. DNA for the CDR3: TGCAGCGTTGTGAGGACAGGGGCTACAGATACGCAGTATTTT.